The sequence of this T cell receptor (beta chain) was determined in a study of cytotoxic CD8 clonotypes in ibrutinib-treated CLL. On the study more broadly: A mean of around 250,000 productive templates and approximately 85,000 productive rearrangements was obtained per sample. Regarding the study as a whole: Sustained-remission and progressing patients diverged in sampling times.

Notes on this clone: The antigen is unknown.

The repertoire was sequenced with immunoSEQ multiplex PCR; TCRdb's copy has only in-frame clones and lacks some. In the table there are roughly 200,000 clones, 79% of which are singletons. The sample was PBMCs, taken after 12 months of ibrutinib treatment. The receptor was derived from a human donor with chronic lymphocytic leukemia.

In nucleotides, the CDR3 is TGTGCCAGCAGTGAATCGCGGGGGGGCGTGGATACGCAGTATTTT. It codes for CASSESRGGVDTQYF. The chain links TRBV2 to TRBJ2-3, with 9 positions matching TRBD2. With V trimmed by 2 bases and J by 6 bases, 6 bases remained unmatched. Germline assignment: CDR1 SNHLY and CDR2 FYNNEI. This CDR3 contains 15 residues.